The clone carrying this T cell receptor beta chain was observed a handful of times. What it binds is unknown. Other nucleotide sequences in the sample specify the same CDR3. The isolated RNA, all of it, was reverse transcribed, so expressed TCRB transcripts were what got sequenced. This table comes from immunoSEQ multiplex PCR, and its TCRdb copy is limited to in-frame clones, with some not included. The sample includes roughly 300,000 clones, 8% seen only once; the top ten take less than 0.45%. These data originate in a study of beta chain features in type 1 diabetes. Study-wide findings and caveats: These data did not resolve whether HLA type affects TCRB rearrangement.

Germline CDR1 and CDR2: MDHEN and SYDVKM. V lost 5 bases and J lost 5; bases outside the gene matches: 8. The CDR3 runs to 14 residues. Material: central memory CD4+ T cells from blood. The receptor comes from a woman aged 18-30 years in good health. The chain carries TRBV28 and TRBJ2-5; 7 bases agree with TRBD1. The CDR3 here is CASSPSGGVETQYF. CDR3 nucleotides: TGTGCCAGCAGTCCCTCAGGGGGAGTGGAGACCCAGTACTTC.